The source of this TCR beta chain is a study of cytomegalovirus exposure and HLA in healthy donors. Points from the study as a whole: The investigators catalogued 150 or so TCR beta chains as cytomegalovirus-associated. Several V segments, TRBV6-2 and TRBV6-3 among them, could not be told apart and were dropped. Earlier findings revealed that most TCR beta V segments proved productive either about 87% or about 30% of the time.

CDR3 length equals 14 residues. Between the trimmed V and J ends, which lost 5 bases and 9 bases, there was a span of 17 bases. In germline, CDR1 is MNHEY, CDR2 SMNVEV (reference sequence). Healthy donors of bone marrow made up the group. With 60 Vbeta and 13 Jbeta primers, the PCR was carried out. Measured with immunoSEQ multiplex PCR; TCRdb has only the in-frame clones, and not every one. The profile shows 150,000 to 200,000 clones, 84% of them singletons. Remarks on this clone: The antigen remains unidentified.

Material: PBMCs. V gene TRBV27 combines with J gene TRBJ1-5; possible D gene TRBD1, 6 bases. This TCR was recovered from a girl aged 5 to 17 in good health and CMV-seropositive. The CDR3 coding sequence is TGTGCCAGCAGTGAAGGTCAAGGCAGGGGGCCCCAGCATTTT. Translating it yields CASSEGQGRGPQHF.